This T cell receptor (beta chain) is drawn from a study of T cell repertoires in cytomegalovirus infection. Overall study context: CMV epitopes, recently identified HLA-C-restricted and well-studied HLA-B-restricted, were used. Public TCR beta signature analysis indicated the presence of both CMV infection and matching HLA type. General study points: Based on cumulative public TCR beta family frequency, carriers of CMV plus the relevant HLA were identified. HLA-C-restricted CMV-specific TCR beta clonotypes were dominant in the ex vivo response.

TCRdb called the reads again in MiXCR, with one record for every CDR3 protein. The sample lists about half a million distinct CDR3 sequences, 30% to 35% occurring once. Concerning this clonotype: What it recognizes is unknown.

V lost 7 bases, J lost 6 bases, and 13 bases lay in between. The V gene's germline CDR1 is SGHNT and CDR2 YYREEE (reference sequence). This CDR3 is 13 amino acids long. This TCR came from a human donor in good health (CMV status not recorded). Some clones in this sample may be carry-over from other donors' samples. Sample: cultured PBMCs, taken from culture after CMV antigen stimulation. The J gene is TRBJ2-2, the V gene TRBV5-4; tentative D call: TRBD1 (6 bases). CDR3 DNA sequence: TGTGCCAGCCAGGCAGGGGTCGCCGGGGAGCTGTTTTTT. It codes for CASQAGVAGELFF.